This is a list of T cell receptor beta chains from one sample in a study of regulatory T cells in long-lasting Graves disease. MiXCR, run by TCRdb on the multiplex PCR reads, gives a single entry per CDR3 protein. Among 540,000 or so distinct CDR3 sequences, about 14% were seen once, and the ten largest hold roughly 10%. This sample also belongs to another study, concerning T cells in Graves' hyperthyroidism and ophthalmopathy.

The sequencing used peripheral blood mononuclear cells (PBMCs), collected at new diagnosis, from a patient treated with antithyroid drugs. These receptors were collected from a young man with Graves disease. Both conserved end residues are part of each CDR3. A D gene is named only where the DNA matches it firmly. Clone size is shown for a subset of rows, as once, few, many or a class of expanded clone.

>TRBJ2-1|TRBV19|-|TRBD2
TGTGCCAGTAGTATAGTTGGGACTAGCGGGAGGGTAGAGGAGCAGTTCTTC
CASSIVGTSGRVEEQFF
>TRBJ1-4|TRBV11-2|-|-
TGTGCCAGCAGCTTAATTGGAGGGGCGGGGGCAACTAATGAAAAACTGTTTTTT
CASSLIGGAGATNEKLFF
>TRBJ2-7|TRBV29-1|many|-
TGCAGCGCCCATTCCTCGACAGGCTACGAGCAGTACTTC
CSAHSSTGYEQYF
>TRBJ2-2|TRBV18|-|-
TGTGCCAGCTCCAGGACTCGGCGGGACGACGGGGAGCTGTTTTTT
CASSRTRRDDGELFF
>TRBJ1-1|TRBV11-2|-|-
TGTGCCAGCAGCTTAGATGGACTGAGTTCCACTGAAGCTTTCTTT
CASSLDGLSSTEAFF
>TRBJ2-5|TRBV20-1|few|TRBD2
TGCAGTGCGAGGACTAGCGGGAAGGGTGGCCAGTACTTC
CSARTSGKGGQYF
>TRBJ2-1|TRBV20-1|few|-
TGCAGTGCTCCCCCTAGGGGGAGAGCCTCCAATGAGCAGTTCTTC
CSAPPRGRASNEQFF
>TRBJ2-1|TRBV19|-|-
TGTGCCAGTAGTATCCCAGCGAGTTTTCCCGGCGGGTACAATGAGCAGTTCTTC
CASSIPASFPGGYNEQFF
>TRBJ2-7|TRBV5-4|many|-
TGTGCCAGCAGCGCAGGGACCACCTACGAGCAGTACTTC
CASSAGTTYEQYF
>TRBJ1-1|TRBV29-1|-|-
TGCAGCGTTGGCCCCCGAGGAACTTACGGTGAAGCTTTCTTT
CSVGPRGTYGEAFF
>TRBJ2-1|TRBV20-1|few|-
TGCAGTGCTATCCCTAGTGGCTCCTACAATGAGCAGTTCTTC
CSAIPSGSYNEQFF
>TRBJ2-7|TRBV12-3/TRBV12-4|-|-
TGTGCCAGCAGTTTAGTTAACTACGAGCAGTACTTC
CASSLVNYEQYF
>TRBJ2-7|TRBV18|-|-
TGTGCCAGCTCACCAAGTCTTGGTTCGGAGGGACGGTACGAGCAGTACTTC
CASSPSLGSEGRYEQYF
>TRBJ1-4|TRBV7-9|many|-
TGTGCCAGCAGCTTGAGTCAGGGCGGTGAAAAACTGTTTTTT
CASSLSQGGEKLFF
>TRBJ1-2|TRBV18|-|-
TGTGCCAGCTCGTCTAGCTCGTCTCTAGGCGGGGAGGGCTACACCTTC
CASSSSSSLGGEGYTF
>TRBJ2-6|TRBV7-3|-|-
TGTGCCAGCAGCCCCGCCCGATCTGGGGCCAACGTCCTGACTTTC
CASSPARSGANVLTF
>TRBJ2-3|TRBV20-1|few|TRBD2
TGCAGTGCTAGAGTGCTAGCGGGAGGCACAGATACGCAGTATTTT
CSARVLAGGTDTQYF
>TRBJ2-2|TRBV20-1|many|-
TGCAGTGCTCATGGAGTTGGGACCGGGGAGCTGTTTTTT
CSAHGVGTGELFF
>TRBJ2-1|TRBV29-1|few|-
TGCAGCGTGAGTGAATCTCCAGGGGTTGAGCAGTTCTTC
CSVSESPGVEQFF
>TRBJ2-2|TRBV30|-|-
TGTGCCTGGAGATGGGGGCAGGACACCGGGGAGCTGTTTTTT
CAWRWGQDTGELFF
>TRBJ1-1|TRBV10-2|many|-
TGTGCCAGCTCTGAGAACACTGAAGCTTTCTTT
CASSENTEAFF
>TRBJ2-2|TRBV7-3|few|-
TGTGCCAGCAGCCACCTCGGCGGTGCCGGGGAGCTGTTTTTT
CASSHLGGAGELFF
>TRBJ2-1|TRBV29-1|many|-
TGCAGCGTTGTATCTAGCAACTCCTACAATGAGCAGTTCTTC
CSVVSSNSYNEQFF
>TRBJ2-7|TRBV7-9|many|-
TGTGCCAGCAGCCCCCGGTCTAGCGCGACCTACGAGCAGTACTTC
CASSPRSSATYEQYF
>TRBJ2-1|TRBV2|many|-
TGTGCCAGGAATGTTATGCGCCCCGGTAATGAGCAGTTCTTC
CARNVMRPGNEQFF